The 28 T cell receptor beta chains given below trace back to one sample, sequenced in a study of control samples from healthy donors and cancer patients. Profiled with immunoSEQ multiplex PCR; TCRdb holds only in-frame clones, not every one. Of about 160,000 clones in the sample, around 90% were seen once. Sequenced sample: blood. The receptors here all came from a man aged 30 to 45 in good health.

This clone was seen more than once but under ten times. This chain connects TRBV7-9 to TRBJ1-1; D is unclear. This CDR3 contains 12 residues. Germline V gene sequence: CDR1 SEHNR, CDR2 FQNEAQ (reference sequence). V was shortened by 3 bases and J by 4 bases, with 6 bases between the two germline ends. CDR3 sequence (DNA): TGTGCCAGCAGCTTTACGGCCACTGAAGCTTTCTTT. As protein: CASSFTATEAFF.

The chain uses TRBV7-3 and TRBJ1-1; 7 bases map to TRBD1. Unmatched junction bases numbered 4, after V lost 6 bases and J lost 0 bases. The CDR3 loop spans 14 amino acids. Germline V lookup: CDR1 SGHTA, CDR2 FQGTGA. The CDR3 here is CASRFDRVNTEAFF. The DNA of the CDR3 is TGTGCCAGCAGGTTTGACAGGGTGAACACTGAAGCTTTCTTT.

The genes are TRBV28 and TRBJ1-5, with D possibly matching TRBD1 (5 bases). Germline CDR1 reads MDHEN; CDR2 reads SYDVKM. The length of the CDR3 is 14 residues. Trimming stripped 6 bases from V and 5 bases from J, with 14 bases between. The CDR3 here is CASRPQGEDQPQHF. Written as DNA, the CDR3 is TGTGCCAGCAGACCCCAGGGTGAAGATCAGCCCCAGCATTTT.

V gene TRBV5-4 combines with J gene TRBJ2-1; TRBD1 matches at 7 bases. V shed 4 bases, J shed 6 bases, and the junction held 10 bases outside the gene matches. CDR1 and CDR2 (germline): SGHNT, YYREEE (reference sequence). The CDR3 runs to 15 residues. The DNA of the CDR3 is TGTGCCAGCAGCCCGATAGACAGGGTCGGCAATGAGCAGTTCTTC. Protein product: CASSPIDRVGNEQFF. The full variable domain, completed using reference TRBV5-4 and TRBJ2-1, is ETGVTQSPTHLIKTRGQQVTLRCSSQSGHNTVSWYQQALGQGPQFIFQYYREEENGRGNFPPRFSGLQFPNYSSELNVNALELDDSALYLCASSPIDRVGNEQFFGPGTRLTVL.

CDR3 sequence: CASSFYNGELFF. CDR3 sequence (DNA): TGTGCCAGCAGCTTCTACAACGGGGAGCTGTTTTTT. V usage is TRBV7-2 and J usage is TRBJ2-2; D is unresolved. The CDR3 is made up of 12 amino acids. The V gene's germline CDR1 is SGHTA and CDR2 FQGNSA. V was shortened by 3 bases and J by 7 bases, with 6 bases between the two germline ends.

The V call is TRBV7-9, the J call TRBJ2-1; 10 nucleotides match TRBD2. Germline CDR1 is SEHNR and CDR2 is FQNEAQ (reference sequence). This CDR3 has 16 residues. Trimming at V came to 3 bases and at J to 3 bases, leaving 5 bases not matched to a gene. The CDR3 region has the DNA TGTGCCAGCAGCTTCCTAACTAGCGGGAACTACAATGAGCAGTTCTTC. It encodes CASSFLTSGNYNEQFF.

V is TRBV10-3 and J is TRBJ1-5; D ambiguous. CDR3 length: 13 amino acids. Germline V gives CDR1 ENHRY, CDR2 SYGVKD. Trimming took off 2 bases at V and 3 bases at J, with 5 bases between the two ends. The CDR3 loop is CAISEGPNQPQHF. The CDR3 nucleotides read TGTGCCATCAGTGAGGGCCCCAATCAGCCCCAGCATTTT.

V and J are TRBV10-3 and TRBJ1-4, with D unclear. The CDR3 contains 15 residues. V lost 0 bases, J lost 4 bases, and 9 bases lay in between. CDR1 ENHRY and CDR2 SYGVKD come from the germline V gene. The CDR3 here is CAISESSSNNEKLFF. CDR3 sequence (DNA): TGTGCCATCAGTGAGTCTTCCAGCAATAATGAAAAACTGTTTTTT.

The J gene is TRBJ2-4, the V gene TRBV7-2; the D gene is possibly TRBD2 (5 bases). This CDR3 has 15 amino acids. V lost 5 bases and J 1 base, leaving 12 bases between the germline ends. Germline CDR1 reads SGHTA; CDR2 reads FQGNSA. CDR3 sequence (DNA): TGTGCCAGCAGCCGCCCTGAGGGTGCCAAAAACATTCAGTACTTC. This codes for CASSRPEGAKNIQYF.

V is TRBV7-9 and J is TRBJ1-6; 10 nucleotides align to TRBD1. The germline V gene encodes CDR1 SEHNR and CDR2 FQNEAQ (reference sequence). This CDR3 is built from 15 residues. V lost 5 bases, J lost 8 bases, and 6 bases stayed unmatched. Here the CDR3 DNA reads TGTGCCAGCAGCCCGGCGGGACAGGGGTATTCACCCCTCCACTTT. Translating gives CASSPAGQGYSPLHF.

The chain uses TRBV18 and TRBJ1-5; 7 bases map to TRBD1. The V gene's germline CDR1 is KGHSH and CDR2 LQKENI. The length of the CDR3 is 13 residues. The junction had 6 bases not matched to a gene; V was cut back by 7 bases and J by 6 bases. The CDR3 DNA reads as TGTGCCAGCTGCCTCGGGACAGCTCAGCCCCAGCATTTT. Translated: CASCLGTAQPQHF.

The V gene is TRBV13, the J gene TRBJ1-1, with D possibly matching TRBD1 (5 bases). V lost 6 bases to trimming and J lost 3 bases, with 17 bases between them. CDR1 and CDR2 (germline): PRHDT, FYEKMQ (reference sequence). CDR3 length: 15 amino acids. The CDR3 DNA is TGTGCCAGCAGGCGAGGGGCGCGGGGGGACACTGAAGCTTTCTTT. It encodes CASRRGARGDTEAFF.

The chain uses TRBV19 and TRBJ2-1; D uncertain. V lost 3 bases, J lost 7 bases, and 4 bases lay in between. The germline V gene has CDR1 LNHDA and CDR2 SQIVND (reference sequence). This CDR3 is 11 amino acids long. The CDR3 DNA reads as TGTGCCAGTAGTATCGGTAATGAGCAGTTCTTC. Translated, it gives CASSIGNEQFF.

The chain carries TRBV4-1 and TRBJ2-5; 9 bases line up with TRBD2. There are 15 residues in the CDR3. CDR1 and CDR2 from the germline V gene are MGHRA and YSYEKL. The V gene end was trimmed by 3 bases and the J gene end by 5 bases; junction bases not matched to a gene: 7. The CDR3 DNA follows: TGCGCCAGCAGCCAGAGCGGGAGGAATACGGAGACCCAGTACTTC. Residues: CASSQSGRNTETQYF.

V is TRBV5-4 and J is TRBJ1-1; a possible D gene is TRBD1 (5 bases). Trimming took 0 bases from V and 4 from J, leaving 10 bases between them. CDR1 is SGHNT and CDR2 is YYREEE in the germline V gene (reference sequence). The CDR3 length is 14 residues. In nucleotides, the CDR3 is TGTGCCAGCAGCTTGGGGGGGGAGGCCACTGAAGCTTTCTTT. Translation: CASSLGGEATEAFF.

V is TRBV5-1 and J is TRBJ2-6, with D possibly being TRBD1 (5 bases). This CDR3 is 17 amino acids long. Looked up from germline, CDR1 is SGHRS and CDR2 is YFSETQ. With 0 bases removed from V and 0 bases from J, the gap between germline ends came to 10 bases. CDR3: CASSLEQALSGANVLTF. The DNA for the CDR3 is TGCGCCAGCAGCTTGGAACAGGCCCTCTCTGGGGCCAACGTCCTGACTTTC.

This clone has a single count. The CDR3 loop reads CATGKGGTDTQYF. In DNA, the CDR3 is TGTGCCACCGGTAAAGGGGGCACAGATACGCAGTATTTT. This sequence joins TRBV24-1 and TRBJ2-3; tentative D call: TRBD1 (5 bases). The CDR3 spans 13 residues. Looked up from germline, CDR1 is KGHDR and CDR2 is SFDVKD. Trimming took off 9 bases at V and 1 base at J, with 10 bases between the two ends.

The V gene is TRBV27, the J gene TRBJ1-4, with D perhaps matching TRBD1 (5 bases). Germline values: CDR1 MNHEY, CDR2 SMNVEV (reference sequence). The CDR3 runs to 16 residues. Trimming removed 2 bases from V and 0 bases from J, with 10 bases in between. In DNA, the CDR3 is TGTGCCAGCAGTTTAGATAGGGGCTCAACTAATGAAAAACTGTTTTTT. Its protein product is CASSLDRGSTNEKLFF.

The CDR3 reads CASSSPGRRASPKGSYEQYF. Written as DNA, the CDR3 is TGTGCCAGCAGTTCACCCGGGCGAAGGGCCAGCCCGAAGGGCTCCTACGAGCAGTACTTC. The chain is built from TRBV6-2 or TRBV6-3 and TRBJ2-7; D not certain. The CDR3 runs to 20 residues. The V gene's germline CDR1 is MNHEY and CDR2 SVGEGT. Between the trimmed V and J ends, which lost 4 bases and 0 bases, there was a span of 28 bases.

The chain links TRBV6-5 to TRBJ1-5; tentative D call: TRBD1 (6 bases). This CDR3 has 14 amino acids. Looked up from germline, CDR1 is MNHEY and CDR2 is SVGAGI. V shed 2 bases and J shed 2 bases, with 7 bases lying between them. CDR3 protein: CASSYRTGNQPQHF. The CDR3 region has the DNA TGTGCCAGCAGTTACAGGACAGGCAATCAGCCCCAGCATTTT.

The chain is built from TRBV27 and TRBJ1-4; unclear D gene. Between the trimmed V and J ends, which lost 4 bases and 9 bases, there was a span of 12 bases. From germline, CDR1 is MNHEY and CDR2 SMNVEV (reference sequence). CDR3 size: 13 residues. The CDR3 DNA reads as TGTGCCAGCAGTTGGCCGGGCGGGCAAAAACTGTTTTTT. Encoded protein: CASSWPGGQKLFF.

This clone showed up just once. This sequence joins TRBV9 and TRBJ1-1, with D unresolved. CDR1 SGDLS and CDR2 YYNGEE come from the germline V gene. V was cut by 3 bases and J by 7 bases, with 10 bases left in between. The length of the CDR3 is 12 residues. CDR3 amino acids: CASSGRGLEAFF. CDR3 sequence (DNA): TGTGCCAGCAGCGGAAGAGGGCTTGAAGCTTTCTTT.

V is TRBV23-1 and J is TRBJ1-1; D not certain. TRBV23-1 belongs to the ORF category, with a function that is uncertain. Trimming cost V 5 bases and J 0 bases, with 10 bases left between them. This CDR3 is 14 amino acids long. The CDR3 DNA sequence: TGCGCCAGCAGTTATACGGGGATGAACACTGAAGCTTTCTTT. Its translation is CASSYTGMNTEAFF.

The rearrangement links TRBV2 to TRBJ2-3, with D possibly matching TRBD2 (5 bases). Germline assignment: CDR1 SNHLY and CDR2 FYNNEI. The V end lost 3 bases, the J end lost 6 bases, and 10 bases lay between the germline ends. There are 13 residues in the CDR3. DNA for the CDR3: TGTGCCAGCAGTGACCTAGCTGGGGATACGCAGTATTTT. It specifies CASSDLAGDTQYF.

DNA for the CDR3: TGCAGCGTTGCCGTCACCAGCTATGGCTACACCTTC. Residues: CSVAVTSYGYTF. The gene calls are TRBV29-1 and TRBJ1-2; D unresolved. V was shortened by 4 bases and J by 4 bases, with 10 bases between the two germline ends. Per the germline V gene, CDR1 is SQVTM and CDR2 is ANQGSEA. The CDR3 totals 12 residues.

The rearrangement uses TRBV2 and TRBJ1-4, with unresolved D. The CDR3 contains 13 residues. Germline values: CDR1 SNHLY, CDR2 FYNNEI. V gave up 7 bases and J gave up 5 bases, with 11 bases separating them. The DNA for the CDR3 is TGTGCCAGCATCCCGGCAGGCAATGAAAAACTGTTTTTT. Translation gives CASIPAGNEKLFF.

This clone has only one observation. This chain uses TRBV28 with TRBJ1-1; D is uncertain. The V and J ends lost 2 bases and 5 bases respectively, with 12 bases between them. Germline V lookup: CDR1 MDHEN, CDR2 SYDVKM. CDR3 length: 14 residues. DNA for the CDR3: TGTGCCAGCAGTTTAGGTCCTTTTAGGACTGAAGCTTTCTTT. This sequence encodes CASSLGPFRTEAFF.

This clone was observed a few times. V gene TRBV6-5 combines with J gene TRBJ1-1; tentative D call: TRBD1 (6 bases). From germline, CDR1 is MNHEY and CDR2 SVGAGI. The V end was cut by 8 bases, the J end by 11 bases, with 15 bases between. CDR3 length: 11 residues. The CDR3 nucleotides are TGTGCCAGCCGGATGGGGACAATCGCTTTCTTT. It yields the protein CASRMGTIAFF.